A single sample gave rise to the 22 T cell receptor beta chains below, sequenced in a study of blood T cell repertoires in COVID-19 (dated by TCRdb to 2020 to 2022). Library prep was done by the immunoSEQ multiplex PCR assay. TCRdb carries this immuneACCESS record with in-frame sequences only. Its versions omit some clonotypes, under half of them owing to an unresolved V gene in the studies checked, with the rest unexplained. This sample gives 500,000 or so clones in total; 87% of them show up just once. The biggest ten clones account for about 0.75% of the sample. Sequencing used PBMCs or T cells enriched from blood (not recorded which). The receptors derive from a woman aged 18-29 years who had recovered from COVID-19.

Concerning this clone itself: The sample holds other DNA sequences that translate to the same CDR3. The chain links TRBV6-5 to TRBJ1-5; TRBD1 agrees at 7 bases. The CDR3 totals 14 residues. Germline trimming cut 9 bases from V and 0 bases from J; bases unmatched to any gene: 5. CDR1 is MNHEY, CDR2 SVGAGI, per germline. The CDR3 bases are TGTGCCAGTACGACAGGGAATAGCAATCAGCCCCAGCATTTT. It translates to CASTTGNSNQPQHF.

The chain couples TRBV5-6 to TRBJ1-1; D is uncertain. The V gene lost 2 bases and the J gene lost 5 bases, with 13 bases spanning the gap. CDR1 is SGHDT, CDR2 YYEEEE, per germline. This CDR3 has 14 residues. The CDR3 DNA reads TGTGCCAGCAGCTTCCGTCGGGGAGGGACTGAAGCTTTCTTT. Protein sequence: CASSFRRGGTEAFF.

The chain combines TRBV4-2 with TRBJ2-5, with TRBD2 as a possible D gene (5 bases). Germline V CDR1 and CDR2: LGHNA, YNFKEQ. The CDR3 contains 16 residues. The V and J ends lost 1 base and 1 base respectively, with 13 bases between them. The CDR3 region has the DNA TGTGCCAGCAGCCAAGGGAGGATCCTACTCCAAGAGACCCAGTACTTC. Translated: CASSQGRILLQETQYF.

The chain joins TRBV12-2 to TRBJ1-5. TRBV12-2 is tagged as a pseudogene. CDR3 length: 17 amino acids. The CDR3 region is CASPPLNHRGRNQPQHF. The DNA of the CDR3 is TGTGCAAGTCCACCGCTTAACCACAGAGGGCGCAATCAGCCCCAGCATTTT.

The chain joins TRBV24-1 to TRBJ2-3; TRBD2 matches 8 bases. The germline gives CDR1 KGHDR, CDR2 SFDVKD. V was clipped by 6 bases and J by 5 bases; unmatched bases: 9. This CDR3 has 15 amino acids. The CDR3 reads CATSFPGGVGDTQYF. The DNA for the CDR3 is TGTGCCACCAGTTTCCCGGGAGGGGTGGGAGATACGCAGTATTTT.

The V call is TRBV20-1, the J call TRBJ2-5; TRBD2 matches 7 bases. Germline lookup yields CDR1 DFQATT and CDR2 SNEGSKA (reference sequence). With 3 bases clipped from V and 4 bases from J, the junction kept 5 bases outside the gene matches. The CDR3 runs to 13 residues. The CDR3 loop is CSASLPSGETQYF. Here the CDR3 DNA reads TGCAGTGCTAGTCTCCCTAGCGGAGAGACCCAGTACTTC.

The chain is built from TRBV11-2 and TRBJ2-1, with D unresolved. This CDR3 has 15 residues. V was trimmed by 5 bases and J by 0 bases, leaving 11 bases between them. Germline CDR1 reads SGHAT; CDR2 reads FQNNGV. CDR3 region: CASSPARSSYNEQFF. In DNA form, the CDR3 reads TGTGCCAGCAGCCCAGCTAGGAGCTCCTACAATGAGCAGTTCTTC.

The gene calls are TRBV3-1 (or the pseudogene TRBV3-2) and TRBJ1-3, with a tentative D call TRBD1 (5 bases). V lost 3 bases, J lost 0 bases, and 15 bases lay in between. CDR3 length: 17 residues. Germline V gives CDR1 LGHDT, CDR2 YNNKEL (reference sequence). In nucleotides, the CDR3 is TGTGCCAGCAGCCACATCGGGGGTTCAGGCTCTGGAAACACCATATATTTT. It encodes CASSHIGGSGSGNTIYF.

The chain recombines TRBV6-5 with TRBJ2-7, with 7 bases fitting TRBD1. V lost 7 bases, J lost 2 bases, and 5 bases stayed unmatched. CDR3 length: 13 amino acids. CDR1 is MNHEY, CDR2 SVGAGI, per germline. The CDR3 loop is CASTIQGPYEQYF. CDR3 nucleotides: TGTGCCAGCACCATACAGGGGCCCTACGAGCAGTACTTC.

This clone showed up just once. The V call is TRBV19, the J call TRBJ2-3, with 8 bases matching TRBD1. Looked up from germline, CDR1 is LNHDA and CDR2 is SQIVND (reference sequence). Germline trimming cut 4 bases from V and 2 bases from J; bases unmatched to any gene: 8. The CDR3 contains 16 residues. The CDR3 bases are TGTGCCAGTAGTACCTCACAGGGGGGATCCACAGATACGCAGTATTTT. As protein: CASSTSQGGSTDTQYF. Looking up the rest from reference TRBV19 and TRBJ2-3 gives the full variable domain: DGGITQSPKYLFRKEGQNVTLSCEQNLNHDAMYWYRQDPGQGLRLIYYSQIVNDFQKGDIAEGYSVSREKKESFPLTVTSAQKNPTAFYLCASSTSQGGSTDTQYFGPGTRLTVL.

The chain is built from TRBV12-5 and TRBJ2-7; 7 nucleotides agree with TRBD1. The CDR3 spans 11 residues. V lost 4 bases to trimming and J lost 10 bases; unmatched junction nucleotides: 4. Germline CDR1 is LGHNT and CDR2 is FRNRAP. CDR3 nucleotides: TGTGCTAGTGGTTCCGGACAGGCACAGTACTTC. It is translated as CASGSGQAQYF.

This clone was seen a handful of times. At the DNA level, this CDR3 is encoded by other sequences in the same sample as well. This sequence joins TRBV27 and TRBJ1-3; tentatively, D is TRBD1 (6 bases). Germline V gene lookup returns CDR1 MNHEY and CDR2 SMNVEV (reference sequence). CDR3 length equals 16 residues. The V and J ends lost 0 bases and 0 bases respectively, with 9 bases between them. CDR3 sequence (DNA): TGTGCCAGCAGTTTATCGGCGACAGGCTCTGGAAACACCATATATTTT. The encoded protein is CASSLSATGSGNTIYF.

The rearrangement joins TRBV5-1 to TRBJ2-7, with 9 bases matching TRBD1. The germline V gene encodes CDR1 SGHRS and CDR2 YFSETQ. V shed 3 bases and J 3 bases; nucleotides not matched to a gene: 4. The CDR3 spans 14 residues. This CDR3 reads CASSYLTGGYEQYF. The CDR3 DNA is TGCGCCAGCAGCTACCTGACAGGGGGCTACGAGCAGTACTTC.

V gene TRBV27 combines with J gene TRBJ1-1, with 9 bases identical to TRBD1. Trimming removed 5 bases from V and 9 bases from J; junction bases left unmatched: 13. This CDR3 has 15 amino acids. Germline CDR1 MNHEY, CDR2 SMNVEV (reference sequence). The CDR3 bases are TGTGCCAGCAGTCCCCGGGACAGGGTAAACTCCCAAGCTTTCTTT. Its protein product is CASSPRDRVNSQAFF.

CDR3 sequence reads: CASSLEQGLEKLFF. CDR3 nucleotide sequence: TGTGCCAGCAGCTTAGAACAGGGTTTGGAAAAACTGTTTTTT. This sequence joins TRBV7-8 and TRBJ1-4; TRBD1 might be the D (6 bases). Trimming cost V 1 base and J 8 bases, with 11 bases left between them. There are 14 residues in the CDR3. CDR1 SGHVS and CDR2 FQNEAQ come from the germline V gene.

The CDR3 bases are TGTGCCAGCAGCTTGGCAGGTAACTACAATGAGCAGTTCTTC. This sequence encodes CASSLAGNYNEQFF. This chain joins TRBV13 and TRBJ2-1; D not certain. Germline assignment: CDR1 PRHDT and CDR2 FYEKMQ (reference sequence). The length of the CDR3 is 14 residues. V gave up 3 bases and J gave up 3 bases, with 9 bases separating them.

There are a few counts of this clone. The gene calls are TRBV5-1 and TRBJ1-4, with a weak D call TRBD1 (6 bases). Looked up from germline, CDR1 is SGHRS and CDR2 is YFSETQ. The CDR3 extends over 13 amino acids. V lost 8 bases and J 6 bases, leaving 14 bases between the germline ends. The CDR3: CASKGGEDEKLFF. The CDR3 DNA follows: TGCGCCAGTAAAGGGGGAGAGGATGAAAAACTGTTTTTT.

V usage is TRBV19 and J usage is TRBJ2-7; perhaps TRBD2 as D (5 bases). Deletions cut 3 bases from V and 3 bases from J, with 12 bases between. Germline assignment: CDR1 LNHDA and CDR2 SQIVND (reference sequence). The CDR3 runs 14 residues. The CDR3 spells CASSIFGRGYEQYF. CDR3 nucleotide sequence: TGTGCCAGTAGTATCTTCGGACGGGGCTACGAGCAGTACTTC.

The sample holds a few counts of this clone. The V call is TRBV9, the J call TRBJ2-2; 7 nucleotides line up with TRBD2. After removal of 3 bases from V and 0 bases from J, the junction contained 5 bases not matched to a gene. Looked up from germline, CDR1 is SGDLS and CDR2 is YYNGEE. The CDR3 is 16 residues long. This chain's CDR3 is CASSALGLANTGELFF. The CDR3 DNA is TGTGCCAGCAGCGCGCTAGGACTAGCGAACACCGGGGAGCTGTTTTTT.

The chain is built from TRBV2 and TRBJ2-5; D remains ambiguous. V shed 6 bases and J shed 2 bases, with 7 bases lying between them. Germline lookup yields CDR1 SNHLY and CDR2 FYNNEI. The CDR3 covers 12 residues. CDR3 sequence: CASRYAQETQYF. CDR3 sequence (DNA): TGTGCCAGCAGGTACGCGCAAGAGACCCAGTACTTC.

This chain joins TRBV12-3 or TRBV12-4 and TRBJ1-2; the D gene is possibly TRBD1 (6 bases). The CDR3 totals 13 residues. Between the trimmed V and J ends, which lost 7 bases and 7 bases, there was a span of 16 bases. CDR3 residues: CASTLITGFGYTF. CDR3 in DNA: TGTGCCAGCACCTTAATTACAGGGTTTGGCTACACCTTC.

The V and J genes are TRBV7-8 and TRBJ1-2; 9 nucleotides line up with TRBD1. The germline gives CDR1 SGHVS, CDR2 FQNEAQ. The CDR3 loop spans 14 amino acids. With 2 bases clipped from V and 7 bases from J, the junction kept 5 bases outside the gene matches. This CDR3 is CASSLTGGVFGYTF. CDR3 nucleotides: TGTGCCAGCAGCTTAACAGGGGGCGTATTTGGCTACACCTTC.